These T cell receptor beta chains were read from a single sample in a study of tumor-infiltrating lymphocytes in primary liver carcinoma. In TCRdb, the multiplex PCR reads were re-called with MiXCR into one record per CDR3 protein. Of over 250,000 distinct CDR3 sequences listed, about three fifths are singletons. Material: peripheral blood. The origin of the receptors is a woman aged 25-40 years with primary liver carcinoma and hepatitis B virus infection. CDR3s include the opening cysteine and the closing phenylalanine or tryptophan. D genes are given only for firm matches. Not every row has a clone size; where given, it reads once, few, many or a size class.

cdr3_aa cdr3_nt d_call j_call v_call clone_size
CASSHVFNSPAFEQYF TGCGCCAGCAGCCATGTGTTTAACTCGCCGGCTTTCGAGCAGTACTTC NA TRBJ2-7 TRBV4-3 NA
CTSSLAGDLDEQFF TGTACCAGCAGCTTAGCGGGGGACTTGGATGAGCAGTTCTTC TRBD2 TRBJ2-1 TRBV7-8 NA
CATSANDRPSEAFF TGTGCCACCAGTGCTAACGACAGGCCATCTGAAGCTTTCTTT NA TRBJ1-1 TRBV24-1 NA
CASSPRRDANTEAFF TGTGCCAGCAGCCCCCGGAGAGATGCGAACACTGAAGCCTTCTTT NA TRBJ1-1 TRBV7-8 NA
CAISDRVDGGGYTF TGTGCCATCAGTGATAGGGTTGACGGCGGGGGCTACACCTTC NA TRBJ1-2 TRBV10-3 NA
CASSYTSGSLGFF TGTGCCAGCAGTTATACTAGCGGGTCCTTAGGGTTCTTC TRBD2 TRBJ2-1 TRBV6-2/TRBV6-3 few
CASSTGGRQPQHF TGTGCCAGTTCTACAGGGGGTAGGCAGCCCCAGCATTTT TRBD1 TRBJ1-5 TRBV7-8 NA
CASSFQGGSSYEQYF TGTGCCAGCAGCTTCCAGGGAGGCAGTTCCTACGAGCAGTACTTC NA TRBJ2-7 TRBV11-2 many
CSVRTGTTSDSPLHF TGCAGCGTTCGGACAGGTACGACTTCGGATTCACCCCTCCACTTT TRBD1 TRBJ1-6 TRBV29-1 many
CASRRAWVRAEAFF TGTGCCAGCAGACGGGCATGGGTGAGGGCTGAAGCTTTCTTT NA TRBJ1-1 TRBV7-9 NA
CASSSTRSGQGARETQYF TGTGCCAGCAGCTCTACACGTTCCGGACAGGGGGCAAGAGAGACCCAGTACTTC TRBD1 TRBJ2-5 TRBV7-9 NA
CASSLRQGPYKQYF TGTGCCAGCAGCTTGCGTCAGGGCCCATACAAGCAGTACTTC NA TRBJ2-7 TRBV11-1 NA
CASRTGGYEQYF TGTGCCAGCAGGACCGGGGGCTACGAGCAGTACTTC NA TRBJ2-7 TRBV11-2 many
CASSFRVKGNEQFF TGTGCCAGCAGTTTCCGGGTAAAGGGCAATGAGCAGTTCTTC NA TRBJ2-1 TRBV28 NA
CASSSIAGGRGIQYF TGTGCCAGCAGTTCAATCGCGGGAGGTCGTGGCATTCAGTACTTC TRBD2 TRBJ2-4 TRBV12-3/TRBV12-4 few
CDSSLGSGGGLFF TGTGACAGCAGCTTAGGGTCTGGCGGGGGGCTGTTTTTT TRBD2 TRBJ2-2 TRBV11-2 NA
CASSPPIGERRPQHF TGTGCCAGCAGTCCCCCCATAGGGGAGAGGCGGCCCCAGCATTTT NA TRBJ1-5 TRBV6-1 few
CASNPSGAACDYTF TGTGCCAGCAACCCAAGCGGGGCGGCCTGTGACTACACCTTC NA TRBJ1-2 TRBV12-3/TRBV12-4 NA
CASSPRGSGQPRHF TGTGCCAGCAGCCCACGGGGGTCAGGCCAGCCCCGGCATTTT NA TRBJ1-5 TRBV6-2/TRBV6-3 NA
CASSWGLAGGPDTQYF TGTGCCAGCAGTTGGGGACTAGCGGGAGGGCCGGATACGCAGTATTTT TRBD2 TRBJ2-3 TRBV12-3/TRBV12-4 many
CASSYSMSFTTGENIYEQYF TGTGCCAGCAGTTACTCGATGTCGTTCACGACAGGGGAAAATATTTACGAGCAGTACTTC TRBD1 TRBJ2-7 TRBV6-2/TRBV6-3 NA
CASSPTGQETQYF TGTGCCAGCAGCCCGACAGGGCAGGAGACCCAGTACTTC TRBD1 TRBJ2-5 TRBV5-5 few
CASSPSSGGYNEQFF TGCGCCAGCAGCCCGTCTAGCGGGGGTTACAATGAGCAGTTCTTC TRBD2 TRBJ2-1 TRBV4-1 many
CSAQIGGLNEKLFF TGCAGCGCCCAAATAGGGGGCCTGAATGAAAAACTGTTTTTT TRBD1 TRBJ1-4 TRBV29-1 NA
CGSSREFSYEQYF TGCGGCAGCAGCCGAGAATTCTCCTACGAGCAGTATTTC NA TRBJ2-7 TRBV5-1 NA
CASSFPQGSKNIQYF TGTGCCAGCAGTTTTCCTCAGGGTTCCAAAAACATTCAGTACTTC NA TRBJ2-4 TRBV6-2/TRBV6-3 NA
CSVGDSGTNFLTF TGCAGCGTTGGGGACTCTGGGACCAACTTCCTGACTTTC NA TRBJ2-6 TRBV29-1 NA
CTSSPNRGTQYF TGTACCAGCAGCCCTAATAGGGGAACCCAGTACTTC NA TRBJ2-5 TRBV7-8 NA
CASSSGNPSGEQYF TGTGCCAGCAGTTCCGGCAACCCGTCCGGCGAGCAGTACTTC NA TRBJ2-7 TRBV6-6 few
CASNRIREETQYF TGTGCCAGCAACCGTATCAGGGAAGAGACCCAGTACTTC NA TRBJ2-5 TRBV6-5 NA
CASTDPRTGGTEAQYF TGTGCCAGCACCGACCCTCGGACAGGGGGCACAGAGGCCCAGTACTTC TRBD1 TRBJ2-5 TRBV11-2 NA
CASSYSSVTQYF TGTGCCAGCAGTTACTCATCTGTTACCCAGTACTTC NA TRBJ2-5 TRBV6-2/TRBV6-3 few
CATSDFRASGYNEQFF TGTGCCACCAGTGATTTTAGGGCTAGCGGGTACAATGAGCAGTTCTTC TRBD2 TRBJ2-1 TRBV24-1 few
CAWSVLGGAEQYF TGTGCCTGGAGTGTCCTGGGGGGTGCCGAGCAGTACTTC NA TRBJ2-7 TRBV30 few
CANSLESNTGAFF TGTGCCAACAGCTTAGAATCGAACACTGGAGCTTTCTTT NA TRBJ1-1 TRBV11-3 once
CANSDSVAGGYTF TGTGCCAACAGCGACAGTGTGGCCGGTGGCTACACCTTC NA TRBJ1-2 TRBV12-3/TRBV12-4 NA
CAWSKGSSYEQYF TGTGCCTGGAGTAAAGGGAGCTCCTACGAGCAGTACTTC NA TRBJ2-7 TRBV30 NA
CASSQSRGRYEQFF TGCGCCAGCAGCCAATCCAGGGGAAGGTATGAGCAGTTCTTC NA TRBJ2-1 TRBV4-3 many
CASTPSGAGANLLTF TGTGCCAGCACCCCGTCCGGGGCTGGGGCCAACCTCCTGACTTTC NA TRBJ2-6 TRBV11-3 once
CASSVGSRPDGYTF TGTGCCAGCAGCGTAGGAAGTCGGCCTGACGGCTACACCTTC NA TRBJ1-2 TRBV9 NA
CSAGTGHTGELLF TGCAGCGCTGGGACAGGGCACACCGGGGAGCTGCTTTTT TRBD1 TRBJ2-2 TRBV29-1 NA
CSVELRAGASYGYTF TGCAGCGTTGAACTCCGTGCGGGGGCGAGCTATGGCTACACCTTC NA TRBJ1-2 TRBV29-1 NA
CASSLVPEAFF TGTGCCAGCAGTTTAGTTCCAGAAGCTTTCTTT NA TRBJ1-1 TRBV11-2 NA
CAIRDSGANVLTF TGTGCCATTCGAGACTCTGGGGCCAACGTCCTGACTTTC NA TRBJ2-6 TRBV11-2 many
CANSFPRAPYEQYF TGTGCCAACAGCTTCCCCCGAGCACCGTACGAGCAGTACTTC NA TRBJ2-7 TRBV11-2 NA
CASSLELGTGISTDTQYF TGTGCCAGCAGCTTGGAGCTAGGGACGGGGATTAGCACAGATACGCAGTATTTT NA TRBJ2-3 TRBV5-6 few
CATSDFRNSGKTDTQYF TGTGCCACCAGTGATTTTAGGAATAGCGGGAAGACAGATACGCAGTATTTT TRBD2 TRBJ2-3 TRBV24-1 once
CASRRYQGATNEKLFF TGTGCCAGCAGGCGATATCAGGGGGCAACTAATGAAAAACTGTTTTTT TRBD1 TRBJ1-4 TRBV6-2/TRBV6-3 many
CASSRDRGWVEQFF TGTGCCAGCAGTCGGGACAGGGGGTGGGTTGAGCAGTTCTTC TRBD1 TRBJ2-1 TRBV5-8 NA
CASSWGRDSEQFF TGTGCCAGCAGCTGGGGTAGAGACAGTGAGCAGTTCTTC NA TRBJ2-1 TRBV5-4 NA
CASLHQPQHF TGTGCCAGCCTTCATCAGCCCCAGCATTTT NA TRBJ1-5 TRBV6-5 many
CASSSHGQIYNSPLHF TGTGCCAGCAGCTCACACGGACAGATCTATAATTCACCCCTCCACTTT NA TRBJ1-6 TRBV5-4 NA
CASSLENWSPDTQYF TGTGCCAGCAGCTTAGAAAATTGGAGCCCAGATACGCAGTATTTT NA TRBJ2-3 TRBV11-2 many
CASSTTGTTYEQYF TGTGCCAGCAGCACGACCGGGACTACCTACGAGCAGTACTTC TRBD2 TRBJ2-7 TRBV5-5 NA
CASTLTGVFTEAFF TGTGCCAGCACCCTGACAGGGGTGTTCACTGAAGCTTTCTTT TRBD1 TRBJ1-1 TRBV12-3/TRBV12-4 many
CASSLAPRLIGELFF TGTGCCAGCAGCTTGGCGCCCAGACTCATCGGGGAGCTGTTTTTT NA TRBJ2-2 TRBV5-6 NA
CASSFGQGDSYEHYF TGTGCCAGCAGCTTTGGCCAGGGGGACTCCTACGAGCACTATTTC NA TRBJ2-7 TRBV11-2 NA